The 32 T cell receptor beta chains below were found in one sample sequenced in a study of persistence of HIV-infected CD4 T cells. Their antigen targets remain unknown. This was the immunoSEQ version 4 assay in survey mode. TCRdb's table, derived via immunoSEQ multiplex PCR, lists solely in-frame clones and lacks some. The table shows under 40,000 clones, with roughly four fifths occurring only once. Overlapping HIV-1 Gag 15-mer peptides at approximately 0.96 ug per peptide per mL were used. Memory cells lacking CD40L and CD69 with high CD45RO were sorted. The specimen comprised CD4+ T cells sorted from PBMCs after approximately 18-hour stimulation, sampled from a patient who received antiretroviral therapy. These receptors originate from an adult woman with HIV who was CMV-seropositive.

This CDR3 is CASSFRGIDRGYTF. The DNA for the CDR3 is TGTGCCAGCAGCTTTCGGGGGATAGATAGGGGCTACACCTTC. The chain is built from TRBV7-2 and TRBJ1-2; perhaps TRBD1 as D (5 bases). The CDR3 has 14 amino acids. From germline, CDR1 is SGHTA and CDR2 FQGNSA. V lost 3 bases and J lost 8, with 16 bases in between. Full variable domain (remainder filled in from reference TRBV7-2 and TRBJ1-2): GAGVSQSPSNKVTEKGKDVELRCDPISGHTALYWYRQSLGQGLEFLIYFQGNSAPDKSGLPSDRFSAERTGGSVSTLTIQRTQQEDSAVYLCASSFRGIDRGYTFGSGTRLTVV.

J is TRBJ2-6 and V is TRBV2; D remains unclear. Germline assignment: CDR1 SNHLY and CDR2 FYNNEI. The length of the CDR3 is 15 residues. Deletions cut 5 bases from V and 3 bases from J, with 11 bases between. The CDR3 region is CASSYGRSGANVLTF. The CDR3 nucleotides read TGTGCCAGCAGTTACGGACGTAGTGGGGCCAACGTCCTGACTTTC.

The V call is TRBV29-1, the J call TRBJ1-3; D gene uncertain. The length of the CDR3 is 16 residues. CDR1 and CDR2 from the germline V gene are SQVTM and ANQGSEA. V lost 5 bases to trimming and J lost 1 base, with 18 bases between them. CDR3 DNA: TGCAGCGTTTTTAACCCTGGACCCTCATCTGGAAACACCATATATTTT. The encoded protein is CSVFNPGPSSGNTIYF.

The chain has TRBV7-2 and TRBJ2-7, with 8 positions matching TRBD2. Unmatched junction bases numbered 3, after V lost 1 base and J lost 7 bases. CDR3 size: 13 residues. CDR1 and CDR2 from the germline V gene are SGHTA and FQGNSA. Here the CDR3 reads CASSLGPSGEQYF. Here the CDR3 DNA reads TGTGCCAGCAGCTTAGGCCCTAGCGGGGAGCAGTACTTC. The whole variable domain, filled in from reference TRBV7-2 and TRBJ2-7, reads GAGVSQSPSNKVTEKGKDVELRCDPISGHTALYWYRQSLGQGLEFLIYFQGNSAPDKSGLPSDRFSAERTGGSVSTLTIQRTQQEDSAVYLCASSLGPSGEQYFGPGTRLTVT.

The gene calls are TRBV9 and TRBJ2-1, with D maybe TRBD2 (7 bases). The CDR3 contains 14 residues. The germline CDR1 and CDR2 sequences are SGDLS and YYNGEE. Between the trimmed V and J ends, which lost 3 bases and 8 bases, there was a span of 15 bases. The CDR3: CASSALGGRDEQFF. In DNA, the CDR3 is TGTGCCAGCAGCGCTCTCGGGGGGCGGGATGAGCAGTTCTTC.

This chain connects TRBV21-1 to TRBJ1-6. TRBV21-1 is marked as a pseudogene. There are 13 residues in the CDR3. CDR3 protein: CASSKTGNSPLHF. CDR3 nucleotides: TGTGCCAGCAGCAAGACGGGTAATTCACCCCTCCACTTT.

This clone occurred a few times. The gene calls are TRBV19 and TRBJ1-3; no reliable D call. Germline CDR1 and CDR2: LNHDA and SQIVND (reference sequence). V dropped 7 bases and J dropped 0 bases, with 10 bases sitting between them. This CDR3 is 14 amino acids long. The CDR3 loop is CASKVGHSGNTIYF. As DNA, the CDR3 is TGTGCCAGTAAAGTCGGGCACTCTGGAAACACCATATATTTT.

The rearrangement links TRBV10-3 to TRBJ2-7, with TRBD1 matching 11 bases. Losses at the gene ends were 5 bases for V and 3 bases for J; bases not matched to a gene: 3. CDR3 length equals 14 residues. Germline CDR1 reads ENHRY; CDR2 reads SYGVKD. The CDR3 reads CAISSDRGLYEQYF. The CDR3 region has the DNA TGTGCCATCAGTTCGGACAGGGGGCTCTACGAGCAGTACTTC.

The genes are TRBV7-9 and TRBJ2-5; D is perhaps TRBD2 (5 bases). V was cut by 5 bases and J by 4 bases, with 17 bases left in between. Germline CDR1 and CDR2: SEHNR and FQNEAQ (reference sequence). The CDR3 contains 15 residues. The CDR3 spells CASSPTGSPGETQYF. The CDR3 DNA reads as TGTGCCAGCAGCCCCACTGGGAGCCCAGGAGAGACCCAGTACTTC.

This rearrangement joins TRBV18 to TRBJ1-4; D gene ambiguous. Deletions cut 1 base from V and 8 bases from J, with 11 bases between. CDR1 KGHSH and CDR2 LQKENI come from the germline V gene. The CDR3 consists of 14 residues. CDR3 region: CASSPQGRSEKLFF. CDR3 bases: TGTGCCAGCTCACCACAGGGAAGGAGCGAAAAACTGTTTTTT.

This sequence joins TRBV7-2 and TRBJ1-6; 8 bases map to TRBD1. This CDR3 has 18 residues. V shed 6 bases, J shed 2 bases, and the junction held 12 bases outside the gene matches. The germline V gene encodes CDR1 SGHTA and CDR2 FQGNSA. CDR3: CASRLNGQGGPYNSPLHF. DNA for the CDR3: TGTGCCAGCAGACTCAACGGACAGGGAGGGCCCTATAATTCACCCCTCCACTTT.

V usage is TRBV19 and J usage is TRBJ1-5, with TRBD1 matching over 7 bases. With V trimmed by 6 bases and J by 1 base, 6 bases remained unmatched. Germline values: CDR1 LNHDA, CDR2 SQIVND (reference sequence). The length of the CDR3 is 15 residues. CDR3: CASSRGILSNQPQHF. CDR3 sequence (DNA): TGTGCCAGTAGCAGGGGGATTTTGAGCAATCAGCCCCAGCATTTT.

The chain recombines TRBV5-1 with TRBJ1-1, with D maybe TRBD1 (5 bases). CDR3 length equals 14 residues. The ends were cut back, 4 bases at V and 2 bases at J, with 12 bases in the middle. Germline V CDR1 and CDR2: SGHRS, YFSETQ. CDR3 in amino acids: CASSGGTGNTEAFF. The CDR3 nucleotides are TGCGCCAGCAGCGGAGGGACGGGAAACACTGAAGCTTTCTTT. Supplemented by reference TRBV5-1 and TRBJ1-1, the full variable domain reads KAGVTQTPRYLIKTRGQQVTLSCSPISGHRSVSWYQQTPGQGLQFLFEYFSETQRNKGNFPGRFSGRQFSNSRSEMNVSTLELGDSALYLCASSGGTGNTEAFFGQGTRLTVV.

The chain joins TRBV27 to TRBJ1-4, with D unresolved. CDR1 is MNHEY, CDR2 SMNVEV, per germline (reference sequence). Trimming removed 2 bases at V and 3 bases at J, with 7 bases between. The CDR3 runs 14 residues. The CDR3 region has the DNA TGTGCCAGCAGTTTAGGGTGGGCTAATGAAAAACTGTTTTTT. Protein: CASSLGWANEKLFF.

The genes are TRBV7-8 and TRBJ2-7; tentatively, D is TRBD1 or TRBD2 (6 bases each). Germline V gene sequence: CDR1 SGHVS, CDR2 FQNEAQ. The CDR3 is 15 amino acids. Trimming stripped 5 bases from V and 7 bases from J, with 21 bases between. CDR3 region: CASSQRGARFEEQYF. CDR3 bases: TGTGCCAGCAGCCAGAGGGGGGCGCGGTTTGAGGAGCAGTACTTC.

This sequence joins TRBV5-1 and TRBJ1-6; 9 bases agree with TRBD1. J was trimmed by 9 bases and V by 1 base; bases with no gene match: 8. The CDR3 runs to 16 residues. Per the germline V gene, CDR1 is SGHRS and CDR2 is YFSETQ. CDR3 bases: TGCGCCAGCAGCTTGACCGGGGACAGGGCGGTTTCACCCCTCCACTTT. Translated, it gives CASSLTGDRAVSPLHF.

This chain joins TRBV3-1 (or the pseudogene TRBV3-2) and TRBJ1-2; D is uncertain. Trimming shortened V by 0 bases and J by 8 bases, and 4 bases separated the two germline ends. The CDR3 loop spans 11 amino acids. Germline CDR1 and CDR2: LGHDT and YNNKEL (reference sequence). The CDR3 nucleotides are TGTGCCAGCAGCCAAGATGGGGGCTACACCTTC. Encoded protein: CASSQDGGYTF.

This clone was seen more than once but under ten times. The gene calls are TRBV2 and TRBJ2-1; 9 nucleotides agree with TRBD1. Trimming at V came to 7 bases and at J to 7 bases, leaving 11 bases not matched to a gene. From germline, CDR1 is SNHLY and CDR2 FYNNEI. This CDR3 region has 15 residues. CDR3 bases: TGTGCCAGCAAGAGGGCGGGACAGGGTATTAATGAGCAGTTCTTC. Its translation: CASKRAGQGINEQFF.

V is TRBV28 and J is TRBJ2-3; D call uncertain. V shed 6 bases and J shed 6 bases, with 10 bases lying between them. This CDR3 spans 12 amino acids. In germline, CDR1 is MDHEN, CDR2 SYDVKM. The CDR3 DNA is TGTGCCAGCAGCCCCCCCCTGGATACGCAGTATTTT. Translating gives CASSPPLDTQYF.

The V and J genes are TRBV28 and TRBJ1-1, with D maybe TRBD1 (6 bases). CDR3 length equals 13 residues. Germline V gene lookup returns CDR1 MDHEN and CDR2 SYDVKM. V was pared by 5 bases and J by 1 base, with 8 bases between. The CDR3 DNA is TGTGCCAGCAGTGTACAGGGGAACACTGAAGCTTTCTTT. This translates into CASSVQGNTEAFF.

The chain joins TRBV6-5 to TRBJ2-7; 7 bases line up with TRBD2. The J segment lost 6 bases and the V segment lost 2 bases, leaving 10 bases of the junction unmatched. Germline lookup yields CDR1 MNHEY and CDR2 SVGAGI. There are 15 residues in the CDR3. The CDR3 reads CASSYGREAVLEQYF. The CDR3 nucleotides read TGTGCCAGCAGTTACGGCCGGGAGGCAGTACTCGAGCAGTACTTC.

This clone is a singleton in its sample. The CDR3 reads CATMGIDGYTF. The CDR3 nucleotides read TGTGCCACCATGGGGATCGATGGCTACACCTTC. V and J are TRBV24-1 and TRBJ1-2; D remains ambiguous. V was cut by 8 bases and J by 6 bases, with 9 bases left in between. This CDR3 comprises 11 residues. The germline V gene encodes CDR1 KGHDR and CDR2 SFDVKD.

The chain has TRBV6-5 and TRBJ1-1, with TRBD1 matching 11 bases. Germline V lookup: CDR1 MNHEY, CDR2 SVGAGI. Unmatched junction bases numbered 7, after V lost 8 bases and J lost 5 bases. This CDR3 spans 14 amino acids. CDR3 DNA: TGTGCCAGCCATAGGACAGGGGGCTTAACTGAAGCTTTCTTT. It specifies CASHRTGGLTEAFF.

This chain links TRBV5-6 with TRBJ2-1; 7 bases are shared with TRBD1. The V gene's germline CDR1 is SGHDT and CDR2 YYEEEE. The CDR3 consists of 14 residues. With 4 bases clipped from V and 4 bases from J, the junction kept 5 bases outside the gene matches. The CDR3 DNA reads TGTGCCAGCAGCCGACAGGGTATGTACAATGAGCAGTTCTTC. Its protein is CASSRQGMYNEQFF.

The V gene is TRBV2, the J gene TRBJ2-7; D not certain. V was cut by 6 bases and J by 0 bases, with 12 bases left in between. The CDR3 has 14 amino acids. The germline V gene encodes CDR1 SNHLY and CDR2 FYNNEI. The CDR3 sequence is CASRVTDISYEQYF. The CDR3 coding sequence is TGTGCCAGCAGAGTAACAGACATCTCCTACGAGCAGTACTTC. The entire variable domain, with the rest obtained from reference TRBV2 and TRBJ2-7, is as follows: EPEVTQTPSHQVTQMGQEVILRCVPISNHLYFYWYRQILGQKVEFLVSFYNNEISEKSEIFDDQFSVERPDGSNFTLKIRSTKLEDSAMYFCASRVTDISYEQYFGPGTRLTVT.

The chain recombines TRBV28 with TRBJ1-2, with TRBD1 matching 9 bases. V lost 8 bases and J lost 7; bases outside the gene matches: 11. The CDR3 runs to 14 residues. Germline V gives CDR1 MDHEN, CDR2 SYDVKM. The DNA of the CDR3 is TGTGCCAGCGACCCTCTGGGACAGGGCACTGGCTACACCTTC. The encoded protein is CASDPLGQGTGYTF.

Note on this clone: At one end, the junction sequence differs from germline, possibly due to a read error. The chain has TRBV30 and TRBJ1-1; TRBD1 agrees at 7 bases. CDR3 length: 13 residues. Per the germline V gene, CDR1 is GTSNPN and CDR2 is SVGIG (reference sequence). The CDR3 region is CAWSPTGNPEAFF. CDR3 nucleotide sequence: TGTGCCTGGAGTCCGACAGGGAACCCTGAAGCTTTCTTT.

This clone was seen just once. This chain uses TRBV5-4 with TRBJ2-2; maybe TRBD2 (7 bases). CDR3 length: 15 amino acids. Germline assignment: CDR1 SGHNT and CDR2 YYREEE (reference sequence). V dropped 3 bases and J dropped 6 bases, with 15 bases sitting between them. The CDR3 bases are TGTGCCAGCAGCTGGGGGGGCGCGGAACCCGGGGAGCTGTTTTTT. Translated, it gives CASSWGGAEPGELFF.

The count of this clone is one. This chain uses TRBV11-1 with TRBJ1-2; D unclear. The V end was cut by 0 bases, the J end by 4 bases, with 15 bases between. From germline, CDR1 is SGHAT and CDR2 FQDESV (reference sequence). The CDR3 spans 16 residues. The CDR3 sequence: CASSLAGQEGLYGYTF. The CDR3 coding sequence is TGTGCCAGCAGCTTAGCTGGGCAGGAGGGCCTCTATGGCTACACCTTC.

The V gene is TRBV2, the J gene TRBJ2-4; 8 bases agree with TRBD1. The CDR3 spans 13 residues. Germline assignment: CDR1 SNHLY and CDR2 FYNNEI. The trim removed 3 bases at V and 9 bases at J, leaving 4 bases unmatched. In DNA form, the CDR3 reads TGTGCCAGCAGTGAGGCACAGGGGGGCATTCAGTACTTC. Its translation is CASSEAQGGIQYF.

The chain uses TRBV5-8 and TRBJ1-6; D unresolved. Trimming shortened V by 2 bases and J by 11 bases, and 14 bases separated the two germline ends. Per germline, CDR1 SGHTS and CDR2 YDEGEE. The CDR3 has 14 amino acids. CDR3 loop: CASSFRGDVTPLHF. In DNA form, the CDR3 reads TGTGCCAGCAGCTTTCGGGGTGATGTTACACCCCTCCACTTT.

The gene calls are TRBV5-1 and TRBJ2-1, with 11 nucleotides matching TRBD2. J lost 5 bases, V lost 3 bases, and 4 bases had no gene match. Germline V gene lookup returns CDR1 SGHRS and CDR2 YFSETQ. The CDR3 contains 15 residues. Here the CDR3 reads CASSSGTSGNNEQFF. The CDR3 nucleotides are TGCGCCAGCAGCTCCGGGACTAGCGGAAACAATGAGCAGTTCTTC.